This record covers a single T cell receptor (beta chain). The sample originates from a study of regulatory dendritic cells for organ transplantation. The CDR3 spans 15 residues. The ends were cut back, 5 bases at V and 1 base at J, with 14 bases in the middle. CDR1 SGHVS and CDR2 FNYEAQ come from the germline V gene. Using immunoSEQ multiplex PCR, the repertoire was profiled, and TCRdb retains in-frame clones only, with some absent. The table shows 9,000 to 13,000 clones, with roughly two thirds occurring only once. The sequenced material came from memory CD8+ T cells from blood. Subset meaning: CD45RO+ memory T cells. The rearrangement joins TRBV7-6 to TRBJ1-1; D uncertain. This receptor was identified in a human donor in good health. The CDR3 loop reads CASSRTSSGNTEAFF. The DNA for the CDR3 is TGTGCCAGCAGCCGTACCAGTTCAGGGAACACTGAAGCTTTCTTT.